This T cell receptor beta chain was documented in a study of vaccination and CD4 T cells after COVID-19. With the Oncomine TCR Beta short-read assay, DNA from cultured CD4+ T cells was sequenced. TCRdb independently ran MiXCR on the PCR reads; one entry per CDR3 protein. The sample has roughly 20,000 distinct CDR3 sequences, just over 45% seen once. Of note for this clonotype: Its matching antigen is unknown.

V dropped 6 bases and J dropped 9; count of bases not matched to a gene: 7. CDR3 size: 15 residues. Germline CDR1 reads MNHEY; CDR2 reads SVGEGT. Described treatment: roughly ten-day PBMC culture with coronavirus spike peptide pools or control peptides (ViraFEST assay). The sequence was obtained from a human donor who had recovered from COVID-19. V is TRBV6-2 or TRBV6-3 and J is TRBJ2-1; 14 bases are shared with TRBD2. The source was CD4+ T cells from blood, cultured in vitro, collected after SARS-CoV-2 vaccination. Written as DNA, the CDR3 is TGTGCCAGCAGGCCGACTAGCGGGAGGGCTGGTGAGCAGTTCTTC. Its protein product is CASRPTSGRAGEQFF.